Following are 10 T cell receptor beta chains from one sample sequenced in a study of shared clonotypes between healthy human individuals. Some clones are missing from TCRdb's copy, which holds only in-frame ones; the method was immunoSEQ multiplex PCR. The sample has roughly 520,000 clones; 95% to 96% are singletons. Sample: naive CD4+ T cells sorted from blood. Subset indicated: CD45RA+ positively selected. These receptors all come from a woman aged 25-40 years in good health.

The chain combines TRBV5-1 with TRBJ2-7; 13 positions match TRBD2. The CDR3 is made up of 14 amino acids. The germline gives CDR1 SGHRS, CDR2 YFSETQ. V gave up 4 bases and J gave up 11 bases; unmatched junction bases: 9. The DNA of the CDR3 is TGCGCCAGCAGCGCGGGACTAGCGGGGCTCGTGAAGTACTTC. Protein product: CASSAGLAGLVKYF.

This clone came up once. The gene calls are TRBV27 and TRBJ2-5, with TRBD1 identical over 7 bases. Germline trimming cut 5 bases from V and 2 bases from J; bases unmatched to any gene: 5. The CDR3 is made up of 14 amino acids. Germline CDR1 and CDR2: MNHEY and SMNVEV (reference sequence). As DNA, the CDR3 is TGTGCCAGCAGTGCCGCGGACAGGCAAGAGACCCAGTACTTC. Translation gives CASSAADRQETQYF.

V gene TRBV28 combines with J gene TRBJ1-2; no reliable D call. The CDR3 runs 16 residues. The V end was cut by 2 bases, the J end by 5 bases, with 18 bases between. Germline CDR1 reads MDHEN; CDR2 reads SYDVKM. DNA of the CDR3: TGTGCCAGCAGTTTAGCTGACGGGTCTCTCCTTTATGGCTACACCTTC. Residues: CASSLADGSLLYGYTF.

The J gene is TRBJ2-7, the V gene TRBV2; D not resolved. The CDR3 contains 15 residues. Germline V CDR1 and CDR2: SNHLY, FYNNEI. V was trimmed by 3 bases and J by 4 bases, leaving 16 bases between them. CDR3 residues: CASSDNPAQEYEQYF. For the CDR3, the DNA is TGTGCCAGCAGTGATAATCCGGCCCAAGAGTACGAGCAGTACTTC.

This chain joins TRBV28 and TRBJ2-7; D unresolved. Germline V gives CDR1 MDHEN, CDR2 SYDVKM. The V and J ends lost 8 bases and 2 bases respectively, with 16 bases between them. This CDR3 comprises 14 residues. CDR3 in DNA: TGTGCCAGCGCGGCGGCATCGCCCACCTACGAGCAGTACTTC. Its protein is CASAAASPTYEQYF.

The J gene is TRBJ2-3, the V gene TRBV5-4, with 8 bases lining up with TRBD2. Germline CDR1 SGHNT, CDR2 YYREEE (reference sequence). The CDR3 length is 17 residues. V gave up 0 bases and J gave up 0 bases; unmatched junction bases: 6. The CDR3 region has the DNA TGTGCCAGCAGCTTGGGGTCCGGCGGGAGGAGCACAGATACGCAGTATTTT. It codes for CASSLGSGGRSTDTQYF.

The V and J genes are TRBV5-1 and TRBJ2-7, with a weak D call TRBD2 (5 bases). Germline CDR1 reads SGHRS; CDR2 reads YFSETQ. Trimming took 1 base from V and 0 from J, leaving 11 bases between them. The CDR3 runs to 15 residues. CDR3 nucleotide sequence: TGCGCCAGCAGCTTGATTCCGGGGAGCTCCTACGAGCAGTACTTC. It translates to CASSLIPGSSYEQYF.

The V gene is TRBV6-6, the J gene TRBJ2-7; 7 nucleotides align to TRBD1. The CDR3 has 14 amino acids. The trim removed 1 base at V and 6 bases at J, leaving 6 bases unmatched. Germline V gene data show CDR1 as MNHNY and CDR2 as SVGAGI (reference sequence). CDR3 residues: CASSYLTGLSEQYF. For the CDR3, the DNA is TGTGCCAGCAGTTACTTGACAGGGTTGTCCGAGCAGTACTTC.

The chain carries TRBV4-1 and TRBJ1-3; maybe TRBD1 (5 bases). Trimming left V 3 bases short and J 0 bases short, with 21 bases between. The germline V gene encodes CDR1 MGHRA and CDR2 YSYEKL. The CDR3 covers 19 residues. The CDR3: CASSHPRDGKSNSGNTIYF. The CDR3 nucleotides are TGCGCCAGCAGCCACCCCAGGGACGGGAAATCCAACTCTGGAAACACCATATATTTT.

This sequence joins TRBV5-6 and TRBJ1-3, with unresolved D. V shed 0 bases and J shed 3 bases, with 7 bases lying between them. Germline assignment: CDR1 SGHDT and CDR2 YYEEEE. CDR3 length equals 14 residues. CDR3 sequence: CASSLVSDGNTIYF. In DNA form, the CDR3 reads TGTGCCAGCAGCTTGGTATCGGATGGAAACACCATATATTTT.